Below, 32 T cell receptor beta chains from the same sample are listed, as sequenced in a study of shared clonotypes between healthy human individuals (dated by TCRdb to 2020 to 2021). The library was generated by the immunoSEQ multiplex PCR assay. The clones in this table, taken by TCRdb from immuneACCESS, are in-frame only. Not every clone is retained; where verified, under half of the shortfall comes from an unresolved V gene, and the cause of the rest is unknown. Present in this sample are 330,000 or so clones, over 70% of which were seen just once. The ten top clones hold more than 9% of the sample. The sequenced sample consisted of memory CD4+ T cells sorted from blood. According to the study, the label for this sample's cell subset or site signals: CD45RA-negative fraction. All receptors come from a young man in good health.

The chain has TRBV18 and TRBJ1-1; D remains unclear. The CDR3 is made up of 14 amino acids. From germline, CDR1 is KGHSH and CDR2 LQKENI. The V gene lost 1 base and the J gene lost 0 bases, with 6 bases spanning the gap. CDR3 residues: CASSPLGLNTEAFF. The CDR3 coding sequence is TGTGCCAGCTCACCACTAGGCCTGAACACTGAAGCTTTCTTT.

This clone was seen only a few times. This chain links TRBV2 with TRBJ2-5; 11 bases align to TRBD2. Looked up from germline, CDR1 is SNHLY and CDR2 is FYNNEI. V shed 6 bases and J 5 bases; nucleotides not matched to a gene: 14. The CDR3 loop spans 17 amino acids. The CDR3 DNA reads TGTGCCAGCAGCCGAGGACTAGCGGGCCCGCGGGGCGAGACCCAGTACTTC. Translation gives CASSRGLAGPRGETQYF.

The chain links TRBV18 to TRBJ1-1; a weak D match, TRBD1 (5 bases). Germline CDR1 KGHSH, CDR2 LQKENI. The CDR3 sequence is 14 residues long. Trimming removed 6 bases from V and 1 base from J, with 12 bases in between. The CDR3 loop is CASSRNTGNTEAFF. In DNA form, the CDR3 reads TGTGCCAGCTCCCGAAACACAGGGAACACTGAAGCTTTCTTT. Supplemented by reference TRBV18 and TRBJ1-1, the full variable domain reads NAGVMQNPRHLVRRRGQEARLRCSPMKGHSHVYWYRQLPEEGLKFMVYLQKENIIDESGMPKERFSAEFPKEGPSILRIQQVVRGDSAAYFCASSRNTGNTEAFFGQGTRLTVV.

This clone came up once. The gene calls are TRBV19 and TRBJ1-2; 8 nucleotides match TRBD1. Trimming cost V 4 bases and J 6 bases; bases outside gene matches: 13. CDR3 length: 16 residues. CDR1 is LNHDA and CDR2 is SQIVND in the germline V gene (reference sequence). The CDR3 DNA reads as TGTGCCAGTAGTACCGGGACAGGACTACCAACTAATGGCTACACCTTC. Translation gives CASSTGTGLPTNGYTF.

The chain employs TRBV15 and TRBJ2-2; the D is unclear. This CDR3 comprises 15 residues. Between the trimmed V and J ends, which lost 0 bases and 1 base, there was a span of 6 bases. The germline V gene encodes CDR1 LNHNV and CDR2 YYDKDF (reference sequence). The DNA of the CDR3 is TGTGCCACCAGCAGAGATCCCAGGAACACCGGGGAGCTGTTTTTT. This translates into CATSRDPRNTGELFF.

This clone was seen just once. This sequence joins TRBV6-5 and TRBJ2-3; D is undetermined. The V end lost 6 bases, the J end lost 2 bases, and 12 bases lay between the germline ends. Germline loops: CDR1 MNHEY, CDR2 SVGAGI. The CDR3 has 14 amino acids. CDR3 coding DNA: TGTGCCAGCAGGCTCCTAGGAGCCACAGATACGCAGTATTTT. As protein: CASRLLGATDTQYF.

The gene calls are TRBV2 and TRBJ2-7; a possible D gene is TRBD1 (6 bases). V dropped 6 bases and J dropped 0 bases, with 12 bases sitting between them. The CDR3 has 14 residues. Looked up from germline, CDR1 is SNHLY and CDR2 is FYNNEI. CDR3: CASRAWDNSYEQYF. The CDR3, as DNA: TGTGCCAGCAGGGCCTGGGACAACTCCTACGAGCAGTACTTC.

This clone was observed a handful of times. V is TRBV11-3 and J is TRBJ2-7; D might be TRBD1 or TRBD2, each matching 6 bases. The CDR3 is 14 residues long. CDR1 and CDR2 from the germline V gene are SGHNT and YENEEA. The V end lost 1 base, the J end lost 3 bases, and 10 bases lay between the germline ends. The CDR3 region is CASSLGGADYEQYF. The CDR3 DNA reads as TGTGCCAGCAGCTTAGGGGGGGCCGACTACGAGCAGTACTTC.

J is TRBJ2-7 and V is TRBV18; 9 nucleotides agree with TRBD1. The length of the CDR3 is 16 residues. V lost 0 bases and J lost 4; bases outside the gene matches: 7. CDR1 is KGHSH, CDR2 LQKENI, per germline. DNA for the CDR3: TGTGCCAGCTCACCACCGGGGACAGGGTCTAGGTACGAGCAGTACTTC. As protein: CASSPPGTGSRYEQYF.

This clone appeared a single time. CDR3 sequence reads: CASSPGTSMNVLTF. CDR3 nucleotide sequence: TGCGCCAGCAGCCCCGGGACTAGTATGAACGTCCTGACTTTC. The J gene is TRBJ2-6, the V gene TRBV10-1, with 8 nucleotides matching TRBD2. CDR3 size: 14 residues. V dropped 6 bases and J dropped 10; count of bases not matched to a gene: 8. Looked up from germline, CDR1 is WNHNN and CDR2 is SYGVQD (reference sequence).

V and J are TRBV19 and TRBJ1-5; tentative D call: TRBD1 (5 bases). V lost 7 bases and J lost 2, with 15 bases in between. CDR3 length equals 15 residues. Germline lookup yields CDR1 LNHDA and CDR2 SQIVND (reference sequence). The CDR3 coding sequence is TGTGCCAGTACCCCCCCCGGACACCGCAATCAGCCCCAGCATTTT. Protein product: CASTPPGHRNQPQHF.

This rearrangement joins TRBV2 to TRBJ1-1; possible D gene TRBD1, 6 bases. CDR1 and CDR2 from the germline V gene are SNHLY and FYNNEI. The CDR3 is made up of 13 amino acids. The V gene lost 7 bases and the J gene lost 2 bases, with 11 bases spanning the gap. CDR3 nucleotides: TGTGCCAGCAATCTACAGGGAAACACTGAAGCTTTCTTT. As protein: CASNLQGNTEAFF.

The rearrangement links TRBV7-8 to TRBJ2-7; D is unresolved. Trimming took 1 base from V and 9 from J, leaving 10 bases between them. There are 12 residues in the CDR3. The germline gives CDR1 SGHVS, CDR2 FQNEAQ. DNA of the CDR3: TGTGCCAGCAGCTTAGTGTCTATGGGGCAGTACTTC. It codes for CASSLVSMGQYF.

V gene TRBV15 combines with J gene TRBJ2-4; D ambiguous. There are 15 residues in the CDR3. Germline V gene data show CDR1 as LNHNV and CDR2 as YYDKDF (reference sequence). V lost 1 base to trimming and J lost 0 bases, with 7 bases between them. CDR3 coding DNA: TGTGCCACCAGCAGAGGGGATGCAGCCAAAAACATTCAGTACTTC. This translates into CATSRGDAAKNIQYF.

This chain uses TRBV11-2 with TRBJ2-3; 8 bases agree with TRBD2. Germline lookup yields CDR1 SGHAT and CDR2 FQNNGV. V shed 5 bases and J 3 bases; nucleotides not matched to a gene: 7. This CDR3 is 15 amino acids long. The DNA of the CDR3 is TGTGCCAGCAGCCCCGGCAGCGGGAGTACAGATACGCAGTATTTT. It encodes CASSPGSGSTDTQYF.

The J gene is TRBJ1-2, the V gene TRBV18; 8 bases line up with TRBD1. The CDR3 consists of 13 residues. Germline-derived CDR1 and CDR2 are KGHSH and LQKENI. Trimming at V came to 3 bases and at J to 14 bases, leaving 11 bases not matched to a gene. The CDR3 DNA sequence: TGTGCCAGCTCACCCGAGAGACAGGGGTCGTTTACCTTC. It codes for CASSPERQGSFTF.

This chain joins TRBV6-5 and TRBJ2-1; 8 nucleotides agree with TRBD2. V gave up 4 bases and J gave up 9 bases; unmatched junction bases: 8. The germline V gene has CDR1 MNHEY and CDR2 SVGAGI. The CDR3 covers 14 residues. This chain's CDR3 is CASSLLGRGGEQFF. The CDR3 coding sequence is TGTGCCAGCAGTTTACTCGGGAGGGGGGGTGAGCAGTTCTTC.

The gene calls are TRBV5-1 and TRBJ2-1, with TRBD1 as a possible D gene (7 bases). CDR3 length: 13 amino acids. CDR1 is SGHRS, CDR2 YFSETQ, per germline. V lost 7 bases, J lost 6 bases, and 14 bases lay in between. CDR3 loop: CASQNQGGNEQFF. CDR3 DNA sequence: TGCGCCAGCCAAAACCAGGGGGGCAATGAGCAGTTCTTC.

This clone was seen at least ten times. Within the sample, other DNA sequences also encode this same CDR3. For the CDR3, the DNA is TGTGCCAGCAGTTACGCAGGTGCCGGGGAGCTGTTTTTT. This encodes CASSYAGAGELFF. The J gene is TRBJ2-2, the V gene TRBV6-6; no reliable D call. V lost 2 bases and J 6 bases, leaving 7 bases between the germline ends. CDR1 is MNHNY and CDR2 is SVGAGI in the germline V gene (reference sequence). This CDR3 is built from 13 residues.

The rearrangement joins TRBV27 to TRBJ1-1; D gene uncertain. The germline V and J ends were trimmed by 4 bases and 1 base, with 16 bases remaining between them. There are 16 residues in the CDR3. Germline lookup yields CDR1 MNHEY and CDR2 SMNVEV (reference sequence). The CDR3 nucleotides read TGTGCCAGCAGTTCACATCCCGGTGGAGGGAACACTGAAGCTTTCTTT. This gives the protein CASSSHPGGGNTEAFF.

The gene calls are TRBV2 and TRBJ2-3; 7 nucleotides match TRBD1. The CDR3 has 14 residues. Trimming cost V 2 bases and J 1 base; bases outside gene matches: 0. Looked up from germline, CDR1 is SNHLY and CDR2 is FYNNEI. The CDR3 loop is CASSEQGGTDTQYF. CDR3 bases: TGTGCCAGCAGTGAACAGGGGGGCACAGATACGCAGTATTTT.

The chain is built from TRBV28 and TRBJ1-5, with a weak D call TRBD1 (5 bases). CDR1 and CDR2 (germline): MDHEN, SYDVKM. The CDR3 sequence is 15 residues long. Trimming shortened V by 5 bases and J by 7 bases, and 18 bases separated the two germline ends. DNA for the CDR3: TGTGCCAGCAGTCCCCGTAGACAGTCGGGACAGCCCCAGCATTTT. Translated, it gives CASSPRRQSGQPQHF.

This clone was picked up a small number of times. The chain carries TRBV2 and TRBJ1-2; 8 nucleotides agree with TRBD1. Germline V gene lookup returns CDR1 SNHLY and CDR2 FYNNEI. The J segment lost 2 bases and the V segment lost 2 bases, leaving 1 base of the junction unmatched. The CDR3 contains 14 residues. This chain's CDR3 is CASSERTGNYGYTF. The DNA of the CDR3 is TGTGCCAGCAGTGAACGGACAGGGAACTATGGCTACACCTTC.

This chain uses TRBV2 with TRBJ2-1, with 7 nucleotides matching TRBD2. CDR1 is SNHLY, CDR2 FYNNEI, per germline. The CDR3 contains 17 residues. With V trimmed by 3 bases and J by 0 bases, 8 bases remained unmatched. CDR3 amino acids: CASSDFGGGPSYNEQFF. The DNA of the CDR3 is TGTGCCAGCAGTGACTTCGGGGGAGGGCCCTCCTACAATGAGCAGTTCTTC.

The V and J genes are TRBV4-1 and TRBJ2-1; 8 bases match TRBD2. Trimming took 4 bases from V and 6 from J; bases not matched to a gene: 14. The CDR3 is made up of 17 amino acids. The germline V gene encodes CDR1 MGHRA and CDR2 YSYEKL. CDR3 coding DNA: TGCGCCAGCAGCCGTCGGGAGATTCGGGAGGGCCCCAATGAGCAGTTCTTC. This codes for CASSRREIREGPNEQFF.

The CDR3 protein is CASSPRTGLISTDTQYF. The DNA of the CDR3 is TGTGCCAGCAGCCCTCGTACCGGGCTGATAAGCACAGATACGCAGTATTTT. J is TRBJ2-3 and V is TRBV9; D unclear. The CDR3 consists of 17 residues. V gave up 4 bases and J gave up 0 bases, with 18 bases separating them. In germline, CDR1 is SGDLS, CDR2 YYNGEE.

The V gene is TRBV27, the J gene TRBJ1-1, with 8 nucleotides matching TRBD1. The germline gives CDR1 MNHEY, CDR2 SMNVEV (reference sequence). The CDR3 has 16 amino acids. Germline trimming cut 3 bases from V and 2 bases from J; bases unmatched to any gene: 8. The CDR3 protein is CASSFRLDRANTEAFF. The CDR3 coding sequence is TGTGCCAGCAGTTTTCGATTGGACAGGGCTAACACTGAAGCTTTCTTT.

This chain links TRBV7-9 with TRBJ2-7; possibly TRBD1 or TRBD2 for D (5 bases each). The CDR3 length is 14 residues. The V gene's germline CDR1 is SEHNR and CDR2 FQNEAQ (reference sequence). V dropped 5 bases and J dropped 4 bases, with 15 bases sitting between them. The CDR3 reads CASSDGTLGYEQYF. CDR3 bases: TGTGCCAGCAGCGACGGGACCCTTGGTTACGAGCAGTACTTC.

This clone was recorded a few times. The chain is built from TRBV5-4 and TRBJ2-1, with TRBD2 identical over 8 bases. CDR3 length: 15 residues. Germline V gene lookup returns CDR1 SGHNT and CDR2 YYREEE (reference sequence). With 4 bases clipped from V and 7 bases from J, the junction kept 10 bases outside the gene matches. CDR3: CASSAPGTSGNEQFF. The CDR3 bases are TGTGCCAGCAGCGCCCCCGGGACTAGTGGGAATGAGCAGTTCTTC. Together with reference TRBV5-4 and TRBJ2-1, the CDR3 gives the full variable domain: ETGVTQSPTHLIKTRGQQVTLRCSSQSGHNTVSWYQQALGQGPQFIFQYYREEENGRGNFPPRFSGLQFPNYSSELNVNALELDDSALYLCASSAPGTSGNEQFFGPGTRLTVL.

This chain uses TRBV5-6 with TRBJ2-2, with D unclear. The CDR3 has 14 amino acids. Germline V gene lookup returns CDR1 SGHDT and CDR2 YYEEEE. V lost 2 bases and J 6 bases, leaving 11 bases between the germline ends. The CDR3 coding sequence is TGTGCCAGCAGCTTCGATCTAGAAGCCGGGGAGCTGTTTTTT. Translated: CASSFDLEAGELFF.

V gene TRBV18 combines with J gene TRBJ2-5; D is ambiguous. Deletions cut 1 base from V and 4 bases from J, with 7 bases between. This CDR3 is 13 amino acids long. The germline V gene has CDR1 KGHSH and CDR2 LQKENI. The CDR3 reads CASSPLERETQYF. CDR3 nucleotide sequence: TGTGCCAGCTCACCACTGGAGCGAGAGACCCAGTACTTC.

The genes are TRBV11-2 and TRBJ2-1; 9 bases map to TRBD1. V lost 4 bases to trimming and J lost 6 bases; unmatched junction nucleotides: 7. Germline V lookup: CDR1 SGHAT, CDR2 FQNNGV. The CDR3 length is 15 residues. Here the CDR3 DNA reads TGTGCCAGCAGCTACGCCGGGACAGGGAGCAATGAGCAGTTCTTC. It translates to CASSYAGTGSNEQFF.